The entry below gives a single TCR beta chain sequence along with its context. These data originate in a study of control samples from healthy donors and cancer patients. CDR3 length: 16 residues. Germline V lookup: CDR1 SGHNT, CDR2 YYREEE (reference sequence). Unmatched junction bases numbered 10, after V lost 1 base and J lost 4 bases. Some clones are missing from TCRdb's copy, which holds only in-frame ones; the method was immunoSEQ multiplex PCR. The table records some 130,000 clones, roughly 90% of them present only once. The origin of this receptor is a man aged 25-45 years in good health. V and J are TRBV5-4 and TRBJ1-2; 7 positions agree with TRBD1. The sequencing sample was made of blood. The CDR3 loop is CASSLKGAVRLYGYTF. CDR3 nucleotide sequence: TGTGCCAGCAGCTTGAAGGGGGCAGTAAGACTCTATGGCTACACCTTC. Variable domain in full (rest from reference TRBV5-4 and TRBJ1-2): ETGVTQSPTHLIKTRGQQVTLRCSSQSGHNTVSWYQQALGQGPQFIFQYYREEENGRGNFPPRFSGLQFPNYSSELNVNALELDDSALYLCASSLKGAVRLYGYTFGSGTRLTVV.